This T cell receptor beta chain was recorded in a study of blood T cell repertoires in COVID-19. In the study overall: The analysed material was cDNA or gDNA that came from T cells, B-cell-depleted T cells, or PBMCs.

This clone was recorded a few times. Measured with immunoSEQ multiplex PCR; TCRdb has only the in-frame clones, and not every one. The sample contains fewer than 300,000 clones, under 85% of which appear only once. Sequencing was done on a sample of peripheral blood. This TCR was sampled from a human donor with COVID-19, enrolled during active disease. The donor label of this sample is uncertain.

The CDR3 DNA follows: TGCAGCGTGTCGGCGCGACAGGGGAACTATGGCTACACCTTC. It codes for CSVSARQGNYGYTF. This sequence joins TRBV29-1 and TRBJ1-2; 8 nucleotides agree with TRBD1. Germline CDR1 SQVTM, CDR2 ANQGSEA. CDR3 length: 14 residues. V trimming: 6 bases; J trimming: 2 bases; junction bases outside the gene matches: 8.